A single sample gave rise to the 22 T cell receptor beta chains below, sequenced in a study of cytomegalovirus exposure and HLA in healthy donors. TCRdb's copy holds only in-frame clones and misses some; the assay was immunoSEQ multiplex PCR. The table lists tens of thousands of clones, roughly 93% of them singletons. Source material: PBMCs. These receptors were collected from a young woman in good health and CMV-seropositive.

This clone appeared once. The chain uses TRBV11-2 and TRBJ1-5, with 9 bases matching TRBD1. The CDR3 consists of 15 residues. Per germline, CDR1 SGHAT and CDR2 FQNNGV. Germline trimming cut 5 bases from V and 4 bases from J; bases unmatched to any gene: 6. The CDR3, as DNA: TGTGCCAGCAGCGCGAGACAGGGGGATAATCAGCCCCAGCATTTT. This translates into CASSARQGDNQPQHF. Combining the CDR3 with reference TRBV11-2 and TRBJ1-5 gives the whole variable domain EAGVAQSPRYKIIEKRQSVAFWCNPISGHATLYWYQQILGQGPKLLIQFQNNGVVDDSQLPKDRFSAERLKGVDSTLKIQPAKLEDSAVYLCASSARQGDNQPQHFGDGTRLSIL.

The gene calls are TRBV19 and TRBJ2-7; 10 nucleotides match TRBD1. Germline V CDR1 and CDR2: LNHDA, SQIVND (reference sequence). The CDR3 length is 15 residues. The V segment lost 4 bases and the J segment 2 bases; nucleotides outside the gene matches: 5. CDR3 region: CASSKSGQGTYEQYF. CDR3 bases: TGTGCCAGTAGTAAGTCGGGACAGGGGACCTACGAGCAGTACTTC.

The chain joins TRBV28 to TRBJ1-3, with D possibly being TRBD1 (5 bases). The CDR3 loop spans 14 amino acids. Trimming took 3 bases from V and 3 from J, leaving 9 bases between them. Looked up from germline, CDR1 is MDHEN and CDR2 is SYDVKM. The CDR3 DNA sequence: TGTGCCAGCAGTTTGGTGGGGGGTGGAAACACCATATATTTT. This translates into CASSLVGGGNTIYF.

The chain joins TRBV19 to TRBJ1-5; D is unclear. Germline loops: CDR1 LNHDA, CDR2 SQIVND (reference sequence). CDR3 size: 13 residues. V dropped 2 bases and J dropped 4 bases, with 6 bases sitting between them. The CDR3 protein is CASSILGNQPQHF. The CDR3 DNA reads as TGTGCCAGTAGTATACTCGGGAATCAGCCCCAGCATTTT. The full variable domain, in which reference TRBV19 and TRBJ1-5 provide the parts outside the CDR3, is DGGITQSPKYLFRKEGQNVTLSCEQNLNHDAMYWYRQDPGQGLRLIYYSQIVNDFQKGDIAEGYSVSREKKESFPLTVTSAQKNPTAFYLCASSILGNQPQHFGDGTRLSIL.

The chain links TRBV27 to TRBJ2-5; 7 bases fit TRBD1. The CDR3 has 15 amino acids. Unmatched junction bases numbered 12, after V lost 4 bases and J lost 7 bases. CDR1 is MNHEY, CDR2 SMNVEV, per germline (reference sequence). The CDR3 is CASSYRQGRGWTQYF. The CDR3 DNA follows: TGTGCCAGCAGTTATAGACAGGGTAGGGGGTGGACCCAGTACTTC.

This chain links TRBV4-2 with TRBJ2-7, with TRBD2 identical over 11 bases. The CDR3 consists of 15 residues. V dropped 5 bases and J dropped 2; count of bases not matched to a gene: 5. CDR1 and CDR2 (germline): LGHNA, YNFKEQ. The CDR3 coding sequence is TGTGCCAGCAGCTACGGGACTAGCGGAACCTACGAGCAGTACTTC. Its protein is CASSYGTSGTYEQYF.

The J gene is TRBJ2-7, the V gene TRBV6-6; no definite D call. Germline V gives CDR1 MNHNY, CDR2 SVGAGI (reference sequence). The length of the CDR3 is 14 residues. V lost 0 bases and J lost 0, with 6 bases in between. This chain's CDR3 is CASSYSESSYEQYF. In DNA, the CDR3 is TGTGCCAGCAGTTACTCTGAGAGCTCCTACGAGCAGTACTTC.

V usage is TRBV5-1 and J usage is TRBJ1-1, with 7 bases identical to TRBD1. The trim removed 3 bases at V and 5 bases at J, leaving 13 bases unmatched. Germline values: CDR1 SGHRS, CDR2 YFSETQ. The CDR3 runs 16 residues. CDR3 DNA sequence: TGCGCCAGCAGCTCATCCGCAGGGGGTGGAACAACTGAAGCTTTCTTT. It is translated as CASSSSAGGGTTEAFF.

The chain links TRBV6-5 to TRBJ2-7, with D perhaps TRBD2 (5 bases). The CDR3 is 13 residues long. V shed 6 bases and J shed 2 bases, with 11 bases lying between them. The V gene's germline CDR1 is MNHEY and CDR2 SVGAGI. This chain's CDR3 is CASRRTGTYEQYF. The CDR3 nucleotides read TGTGCCAGCAGGCGTACGGGAACCTACGAGCAGTACTTC.

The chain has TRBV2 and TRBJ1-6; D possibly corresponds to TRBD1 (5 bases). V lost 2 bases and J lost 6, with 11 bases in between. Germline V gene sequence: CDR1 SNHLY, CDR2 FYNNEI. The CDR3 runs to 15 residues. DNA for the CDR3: TGTGCCAGCAGTGAAATTGGGGCTCGTAATTCACCCCTCCACTTT. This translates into CASSEIGARNSPLHF. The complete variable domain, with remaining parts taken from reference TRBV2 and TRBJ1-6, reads EPEVTQTPSHQVTQMGQEVILRCVPISNHLYFYWYRQILGQKVEFLVSFYNNEISEKSEIFDDQFSVERPDGSNFTLKIRSTKLEDSAMYFCASSEIGARNSPLHFGNGTRLTVT.

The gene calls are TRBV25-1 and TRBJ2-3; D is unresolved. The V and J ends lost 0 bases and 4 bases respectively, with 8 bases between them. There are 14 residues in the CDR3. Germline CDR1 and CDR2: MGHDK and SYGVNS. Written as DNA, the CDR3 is TGTGCCAGCAGTGAATATATTCTACCAGATACGCAGTATTTT. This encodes CASSEYILPDTQYF.

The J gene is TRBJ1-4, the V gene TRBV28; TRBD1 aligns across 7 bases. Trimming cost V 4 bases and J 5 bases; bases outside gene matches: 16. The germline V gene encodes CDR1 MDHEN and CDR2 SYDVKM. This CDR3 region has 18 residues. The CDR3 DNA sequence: TGTGCCAGCAGTTCACCGGGACAGTCAGTGGGTCTAAATGAAAAACTGTTTTTT. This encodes CASSSPGQSVGLNEKLFF. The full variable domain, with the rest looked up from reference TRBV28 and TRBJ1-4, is DVKVTQSSRYLVKRTGEKVFLECVQDMDHENMFWYRQDPGLGLRLIYFSYDVKMKEKGDIPEGYSVSREKKERFSLILESASTNQTSMYLCASSSPGQSVGLNEKLFFGSGTQLSVL.

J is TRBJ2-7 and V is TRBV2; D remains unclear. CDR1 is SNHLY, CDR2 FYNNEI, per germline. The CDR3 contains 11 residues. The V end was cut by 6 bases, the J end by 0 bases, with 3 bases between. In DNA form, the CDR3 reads TGTGCCAGCAGCCTCTCCTACGAGCAGTACTTC. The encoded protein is CASSLSYEQYF. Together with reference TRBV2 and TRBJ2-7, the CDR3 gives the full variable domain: EPEVTQTPSHQVTQMGQEVILRCVPISNHLYFYWYRQILGQKVEFLVSFYNNEISEKSEIFDDQFSVERPDGSNFTLKIRSTKLEDSAMYFCASSLSYEQYFGPGTRLTVT.

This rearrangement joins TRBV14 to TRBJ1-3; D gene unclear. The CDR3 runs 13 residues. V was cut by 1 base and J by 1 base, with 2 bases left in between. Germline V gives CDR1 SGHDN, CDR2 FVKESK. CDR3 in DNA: TGTGCCAGCAGCCAAGCGTCTGGAAACACCATATATTTT. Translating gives CASSQASGNTIYF.

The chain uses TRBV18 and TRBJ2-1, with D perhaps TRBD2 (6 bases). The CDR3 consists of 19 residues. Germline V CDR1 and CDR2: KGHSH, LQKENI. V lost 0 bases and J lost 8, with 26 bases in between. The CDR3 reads CASSPPLGWDSPLWDEQFF. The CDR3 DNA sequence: TGTGCCAGCTCACCACCGTTAGGATGGGACTCGCCCCTCTGGGATGAGCAGTTCTTC.

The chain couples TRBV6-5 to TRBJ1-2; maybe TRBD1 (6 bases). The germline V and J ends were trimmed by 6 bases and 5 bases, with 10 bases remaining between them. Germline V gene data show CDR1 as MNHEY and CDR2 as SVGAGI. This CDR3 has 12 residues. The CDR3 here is CASRTGRYGYTF. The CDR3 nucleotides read TGTGCCAGCAGGACAGGACGGTATGGCTACACCTTC.

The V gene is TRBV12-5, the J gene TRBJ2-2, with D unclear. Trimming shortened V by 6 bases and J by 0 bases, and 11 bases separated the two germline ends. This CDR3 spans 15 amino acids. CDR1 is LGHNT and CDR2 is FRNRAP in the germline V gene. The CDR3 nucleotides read TGTGCTAGTGGAGACGACAATGCGAACACCGGGGAGCTGTTTTTT. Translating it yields CASGDDNANTGELFF. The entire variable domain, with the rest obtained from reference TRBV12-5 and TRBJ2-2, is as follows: DARVTQTPRHKVTEMGQEVTMRCQPILGHNTVFWYRQTMMQGLELLAYFRNRAPLDDSGMPKDRFSAEMPDATLATLKIQPSEPRDSAVYFCASGDDNANTGELFFGEGSRLTVL.

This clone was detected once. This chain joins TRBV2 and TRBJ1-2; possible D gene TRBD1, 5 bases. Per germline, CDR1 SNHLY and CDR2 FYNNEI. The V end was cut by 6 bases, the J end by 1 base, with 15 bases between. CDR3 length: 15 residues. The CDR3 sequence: CASSNPGGGNYGYTF. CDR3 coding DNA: TGTGCCAGCAGCAACCCCGGGGGGGGTAACTATGGCTACACCTTC.

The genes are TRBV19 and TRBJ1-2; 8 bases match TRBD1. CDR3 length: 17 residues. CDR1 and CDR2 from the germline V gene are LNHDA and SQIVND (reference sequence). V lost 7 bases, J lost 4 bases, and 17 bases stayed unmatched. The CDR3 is CASTSDGQGYSLYGYTF. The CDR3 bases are TGTGCCAGTACCTCGGATGGACAGGGCTACTCCCTCTATGGCTACACCTTC. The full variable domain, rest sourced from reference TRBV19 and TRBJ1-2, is DGGITQSPKYLFRKEGQNVTLSCEQNLNHDAMYWYRQDPGQGLRLIYYSQIVNDFQKGDIAEGYSVSREKKESFPLTVTSAQKNPTAFYLCASTSDGQGYSLYGYTFGSGTRLTVV.

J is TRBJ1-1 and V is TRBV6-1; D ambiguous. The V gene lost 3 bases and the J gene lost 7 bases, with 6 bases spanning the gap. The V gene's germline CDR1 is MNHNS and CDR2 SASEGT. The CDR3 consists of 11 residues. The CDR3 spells CASSDGVEAFF. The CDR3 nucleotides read TGTGCCAGCAGTGACGGGGTTGAAGCTTTCTTT.

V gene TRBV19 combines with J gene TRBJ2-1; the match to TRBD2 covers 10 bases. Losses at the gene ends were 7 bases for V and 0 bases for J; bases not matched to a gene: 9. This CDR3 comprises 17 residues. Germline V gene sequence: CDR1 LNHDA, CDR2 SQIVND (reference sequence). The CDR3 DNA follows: TGTGCCAGTAATGCCGGGACTAGCGTAGACTCCTACAATGAGCAGTTCTTC. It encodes CASNAGTSVDSYNEQFF. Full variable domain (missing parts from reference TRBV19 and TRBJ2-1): DGGITQSPKYLFRKEGQNVTLSCEQNLNHDAMYWYRQDPGQGLRLIYYSQIVNDFQKGDIAEGYSVSREKKESFPLTVTSAQKNPTAFYLCASNAGTSVDSYNEQFFGPGTRLTVL.

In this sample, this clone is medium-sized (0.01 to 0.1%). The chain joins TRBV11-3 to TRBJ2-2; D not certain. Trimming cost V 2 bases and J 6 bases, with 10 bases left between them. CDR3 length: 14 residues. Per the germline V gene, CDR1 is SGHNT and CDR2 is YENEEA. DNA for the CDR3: TGTGCCAGCAGCTTATACGGTCTATCCGGGGAGCTGTTTTTT. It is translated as CASSLYGLSGELFF.